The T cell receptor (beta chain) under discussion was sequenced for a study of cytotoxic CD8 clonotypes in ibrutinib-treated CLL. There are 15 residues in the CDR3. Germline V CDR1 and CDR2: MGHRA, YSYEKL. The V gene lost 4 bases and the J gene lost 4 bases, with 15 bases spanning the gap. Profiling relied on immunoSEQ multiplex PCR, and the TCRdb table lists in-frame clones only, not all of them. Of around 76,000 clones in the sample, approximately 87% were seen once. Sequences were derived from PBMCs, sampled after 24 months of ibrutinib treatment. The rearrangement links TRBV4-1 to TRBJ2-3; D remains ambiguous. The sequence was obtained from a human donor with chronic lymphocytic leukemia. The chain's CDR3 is CASSLLGRVADTQYF. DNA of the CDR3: TGCGCCAGCAGCCTCCTAGGCCGAGTTGCAGATACGCAGTATTTT.